A selection of T cell receptor beta chains follows, all from one sample in a study of blood T cell repertoires in COVID-19. Sequencing was performed with immunoSEQ multiplex PCR; in TCRdb, only in-frame clones are kept and a portion is missing. The table has 150,000 or so clones, about 90% seen once; the top ten hold 0.55%. Sequencing used peripheral blood. Every receptor here comes from a man between 50 and 59 years old with acute or convalescent COVID-19. Each CDR3 is given with its conserved first and last residue. A D gene is named only where the DNA matches it firmly. A clone size is listed for some rows: how often the clone was seen (once, few, many), or a class if it is expanded.

J: TRBJ1-2
size: -
V: TRBV30
D: TRBD1
DNA: TGTGCCTGGCACAGGGGACTTAACTATGGCTACACCTTC
CDR3: CAWHRGLNYGYTF

J: TRBJ2-7
size: -
V: TRBV28
D: -
DNA: TGTGCCAGCAGTTTAATACTAACTTACTCCTACGAGCAGTACTTC
CDR3: CASSLILTYSYEQYF

J: TRBJ2-2
size: -
V: TRBV30
D: TRBD1
DNA: TGTGCCTGCCCTCCGGGACAGGGGGCGACCGGGGAGCTGTTTTTT
CDR3: CACPPGQGATGELFF

J: TRBJ1-6
size: -
V: TRBV3-1/TRBV3-2
D: -
DNA: TGTGCCAGCAACCGGAAGGGCCAGGGTTTATATTCACCCCTCCACTTT
CDR3: CASNRKGQGLYSPLHF

J: TRBJ2-7
size: -
V: TRBV6-5
D: -
DNA: TGTGCCAGCAGTTACTCACTTTCCTACGAGCAGTACTTC
CDR3: CASSYSLSYEQYF

J: TRBJ1-2
size: -
V: TRBV29-1
D: TRBD1
DNA: TGCAGCGCCAGGGACAGGGATAACTATGGCTACACCTTC
CDR3: CSARDRDNYGYTF

J: TRBJ2-3
size: -
V: TRBV6-5
D: TRBD2
DNA: TGTGCCGGGACTAGCGGGGGTACAGATACGCAGTATTTT
CDR3: CAGTSGGTDTQYF

J: TRBJ1-1
size: -
V: TRBV9
D: -
DNA: TGTGCCAGCAGCGTAGACAGGAACACTGAAGCTTTCTTT
CDR3: CASSVDRNTEAFF

J: TRBJ2-5
size: -
V: TRBV6-1
D: TRBD2
DNA: TGTGCCAGCAGTGTAACCGGGACTAGCGGGGGGTTGACCCAGTACTTC
CDR3: CASSVTGTSGGLTQYF

J: TRBJ1-2
size: -
V: TRBV29-1
D: TRBD1
DNA: TGCAGCGTCAGCGACAGGGTCGTTTATGGCTACACCTTC
CDR3: CSVSDRVVYGYTF

J: TRBJ1-6
size: -
V: TRBV6-5
D: -
DNA: TGTGCCAGCAGTTACGGAGGGGCCCGGGGGGGGAACCTCCACTTT
CDR3: CASSYGGARGGNLHF

J: TRBJ2-1
size: -
V: TRBV27
D: -
DNA: TGTGCCAGCAGGACGGGTCCGGGAGACTCATACAATGAGCAGTTCTTC
CDR3: CASRTGPGDSYNEQFF

J: TRBJ1-1
size: -
V: TRBV19
D: -
DNA: TGTGCCAGTTACGACTCGGGACTCCGCACTGAAGCTTTCTTT
CDR3: CASYDSGLRTEAFF

J: TRBJ2-6
size: -
V: TRBV30
D: -
DNA: TGTGCCTGGTCTAACTCTGGGGCCAACGTCCTGACTTTC
CDR3: CAWSNSGANVLTF

J: TRBJ2-7
size: -
V: TRBV27
D: TRBD2
DNA: TGTGCCAGCAGTTTATCTCTAGCGGGGGGTTTGGAGCAGTACTTC
CDR3: CASSLSLAGGLEQYF

J: TRBJ2-2
size: -
V: TRBV19
D: -
DNA: TGTGCCAGCACAATATTGGGCGTGAACACCGGGGAGCTGTTTTTT
CDR3: CASTILGVNTGELFF

J: TRBJ1-1
size: once
V: TRBV5-6
D: -
DNA: TGTGCCAGCAGCTTGGTTGGGGCGCGGTTGACCACTGAAGCTTTCTTT
CDR3: CASSLVGARLTTEAFF

J: TRBJ2-3
size: -
V: TRBV9
D: TRBD2
DNA: TGTGCCAGCAGCGCGGCTTGGGGACTAGCGGGCTCAGATACGCAGTATTTT
CDR3: CASSAAWGLAGSDTQYF

J: TRBJ1-2
size: -
V: TRBV7-8
D: -
DNA: TGTGCCAGCAGCTTACTCATGCGGAAAGCTAACTATGGCTACACCTTC
CDR3: CASSLLMRKANYGYTF

J: TRBJ2-1
size: -
V: TRBV6-5
D: TRBD1
DNA: TGTGCCAGCAGTTACTCGACAGGGCGGTATGAGCAGTTCTTC
CDR3: CASSYSTGRYEQFF

J: TRBJ1-5
size: -
V: TRBV3-1/TRBV3-2
D: TRBD1
DNA: TGTGCCAGCAGCCCAGGGGGCGGGAATCAGCCCCAGCATTTT
CDR3: CASSPGGGNQPQHF

J: TRBJ2-5
size: -
V: TRBV4-2
D: -
DNA: TGTGCCAGCAGGAGTCCGGGAGAAAAAGAGACCCAGTACTTC
CDR3: CASRSPGEKETQYF

J: TRBJ2-1
size: -
V: TRBV7-9
D: TRBD1
DNA: TGTGCCAGCAGTCTCATGACAGGGGCAAATCGGGGTGAGCAGTTCTTC
CDR3: CASSLMTGANRGEQFF

J: TRBJ1-1
size: -
V: TRBV7-2
D: -
DNA: TGTGCCAGCAGCAAACAAGCGGAAGCTTTCTTT
CDR3: CASSKQAEAFF

J: TRBJ1-3
size: -
V: TRBV30
D: -
DNA: TGTGCCTGGAGTCTGGGGCTGCGTGGAAACACCATATATTTT
CDR3: CAWSLGLRGNTIYF

J: TRBJ2-7
size: -
V: TRBV6-5
D: -
DNA: TGTGCCAGCAGTTCCAGGGGCCCCTACGAGCAGTACTTC
CDR3: CASSSRGPYEQYF

J: TRBJ2-2
size: -
V: TRBV5-1
D: -
DNA: TGCGCCAGCAGCCTACAAGCGAATACCGGGGAGCTGTTTTTT
CDR3: CASSLQANTGELFF

J: TRBJ2-1
size: -
V: TRBV29-1
D: -
DNA: TGCAGCGTTGTTGAGGGGGTTAGTTCCTACAATGAGCAGTTCTTC
CDR3: CSVVEGVSSYNEQFF

J: TRBJ2-2
size: -
V: TRBV30
D: -
DNA: TGTGCCTGGAGTGGGCCTCGGAGCGGTATCTACACCGGGGAGCTGTTTTTT
CDR3: CAWSGPRSGIYTGELFF

J: TRBJ2-7
size: -
V: TRBV27
D: TRBD2
DNA: TGTGCCAGCAGTTTATTTGTGGCGGGAGGGCTATCCGTCGAGCAGTACTTC
CDR3: CASSLFVAGGLSVEQYF

J: TRBJ1-2
size: -
V: TRBV14
D: TRBD1
DNA: TGTGCCAGCAGCCATCCGGGACAGCCTTGGGGCTATGGCTACACCTTC
CDR3: CASSHPGQPWGYGYTF

J: TRBJ2-5
size: -
V: TRBV18
D: -
DNA: TGTGCCAGCTCACCAGCGGCGCAAGAGACCCAGTACTTC
CDR3: CASSPAAQETQYF

J: TRBJ1-1
size: -
V: TRBV2
D: TRBD1
DNA: TGTGCCAGCACCGGGACAGGGGGCGACCTAGCTTTCTTT
CDR3: CASTGTGGDLAFF

J: TRBJ2-1
size: -
V: TRBV7-9
D: -
DNA: TGTGCCAGCAGCTCCCTGGACATATACAATGAGCAGTTCTTC
CDR3: CASSSLDIYNEQFF

J: TRBJ2-7
size: once
V: TRBV7-8
D: -
DNA: TGTGCCAGCAGCCGGTCCAGCGGGCCCTACGAGCAGTACTTC
CDR3: CASSRSSGPYEQYF

J: TRBJ1-2
size: -
V: TRBV20-1
D: -
DNA: TGCAGTGCTACGTACTATGGCTACACCTTC
CDR3: CSATYYGYTF

J: TRBJ1-5
size: -
V: TRBV5-8
D: -
DNA: TGTGCCAGCAGCTTGGGACTCCCACCGGGGGGTCAGCCCCAGCATTTT
CDR3: CASSLGLPPGGQPQHF

J: TRBJ1-2
size: -
V: TRBV29-1
D: -
DNA: TGCAGCGTTGAGACAGGCTGGGGCTACACCTTC
CDR3: CSVETGWGYTF

J: TRBJ2-3
size: -
V: TRBV10-1
D: -
DNA: TGCGCCAGCAGTGATGGCAGGGGTATAGATACGCAGTATTTT
CDR3: CASSDGRGIDTQYF

J: TRBJ2-5
size: -
V: TRBV3-1/TRBV3-2
D: -
DNA: TGTGCCAGCAGCCGAGGAGGCAGGGGAGAGACCCAGTACTTC
CDR3: CASSRGGRGETQYF

J: TRBJ1-1
size: once
V: TRBV11-1
D: -
DNA: TGTGCCAGCAGCTTAGTTGAGGACACTGAAGCTTTCTTT
CDR3: CASSLVEDTEAFF

J: TRBJ1-5
size: -
V: TRBV30
D: -
DNA: TGTGCCTGGAGAGGAGGGGGCAATCAGCCCCAGCATTTT
CDR3: CAWRGGGNQPQHF

J: TRBJ1-4
size: -
V: TRBV5-8
D: -
DNA: TGTGCCAGCAGATTGTTACAGGGCGGATACGAAAAACTGTTTTTT
CDR3: CASRLLQGGYEKLFF

J: TRBJ1-2
size: -
V: TRBV3-1/TRBV3-2
D: -
DNA: TGTGCCAGCAGCCAAGGGGCAGCAGCTAACTATGGCTACACCTTC
CDR3: CASSQGAAANYGYTF

J: TRBJ2-2
size: -
V: TRBV19
D: TRBD1
DNA: TGTGCCACCTCAACCCGGGACAGGGGGCTGGGGGAGCTGTTTTTT
CDR3: CATSTRDRGLGELFF

J: TRBJ1-1
size: -
V: TRBV6-6
D: -
DNA: TGTGCCAGCAGTTACTACGGGAACACTGAAGCTTTCTTT
CDR3: CASSYYGNTEAFF

J: TRBJ2-5
size: -
V: TRBV11-2
D: -
DNA: TGTGCCAGCAGTCACCAGCGGACGACCCAAGAGACCCAGTACTTC
CDR3: CASSHQRTTQETQYF

J: TRBJ2-1
size: -
V: TRBV5-1
D: -
DNA: TGCGCCAGCAGCTTGTCCGTCGGGAGTGGCAATGAGCAGTTCTTC
CDR3: CASSLSVGSGNEQFF

J: TRBJ1-5
size: -
V: TRBV18
D: TRBD1
DNA: TGTGCCAGCTCCCCTAGTCCACCCGGGACAGGGACTCATCAGCCCCAGCATTTT
CDR3: CASSPSPPGTGTHQPQHF

J: TRBJ2-5
size: -
V: TRBV7-2
D: TRBD2
DNA: TGTGCCAGCAGCTTAGGGTCACCGGGACTAGCGGGGGGAAAGACCCAGTACTTC
CDR3: CASSLGSPGLAGGKTQYF

J: TRBJ1-2
size: -
V: TRBV4-2
D: -
DNA: TGTGCCAGCAGCCAGGAGAGGTATGGCTACACCTTC
CDR3: CASSQERYGYTF

J: TRBJ2-5
size: few
V: TRBV9
D: TRBD1
DNA: TGTGCCAGCAGCGTACAAGGGACAGGCCAAGAGACCCAGTACTTC
CDR3: CASSVQGTGQETQYF

J: TRBJ2-1
size: -
V: TRBV6-5
D: TRBD2
DNA: TGTGCCAGCAGTTGGCTAGCGGGGGTCACCTACAATGAGCAGTTCTTC
CDR3: CASSWLAGVTYNEQFF

J: TRBJ2-5
size: -
V: TRBV7-9
D: -
DNA: TGTGCCAGCAGCTTAATAGGGGTAGAGACCCAGTACTTC
CDR3: CASSLIGVETQYF

J: TRBJ1-6
size: -
V: TRBV6-5
D: TRBD1
DNA: TGTGCCAGCAGGCAAAGACAGGGAGCTTCACCCCTCCACTTT
CDR3: CASRQRQGASPLHF

J: TRBJ2-5
size: -
V: TRBV30
D: -
DNA: TGTGCCTGGGCCCCCCTAGGAAGCGTAGAGACCCAGTACTTC
CDR3: CAWAPLGSVETQYF